What follows are 12 T cell receptor beta chains derived from one specimen sequenced in a study of blood T cell repertoires in COVID-19. Produced via immunoSEQ multiplex PCR; TCRdb's table is partial and in-frame only. The sample has around 200,000 clones, 84% seen once. What was sequenced was peripheral blood. The receptors originated from a woman in her seventies with COVID-19, enrolled during active disease.

The rearrangement uses TRBV27 and TRBJ2-7, with 8 bases matching TRBD1. Germline assignment: CDR1 MNHEY and CDR2 SMNVEV (reference sequence). The CDR3 sequence is 15 residues long. The V segment lost 5 bases and the J segment 0 bases; nucleotides outside the gene matches: 6. CDR3 bases: TGTGCCAGCAGTCCGGGGACAGGACCCTCCTACGAGCAGTACTTC. Its translation is CASSPGTGPSYEQYF.

The chain carries TRBV5-6 and TRBJ2-7; 9 positions match TRBD2. The CDR3 consists of 15 residues. V lost 0 bases to trimming and J lost 7 bases; unmatched junction nucleotides: 8. Germline lookup yields CDR1 SGHDT and CDR2 YYEEEE. The DNA of the CDR3 is TGTGCCAGCAGCTTGGCGGCGGGGGGGCGGAAGGAGCAGTACGTC. It codes for CASSLAAGGRKEQYV.

The rearrangement links TRBV7-9 to TRBJ2-7, with D perhaps matching TRBD2 (5 bases). Trimming cost V 6 bases and J 4 bases, with 19 bases left between them. Germline CDR1 is SEHNR and CDR2 is FQNEAQ (reference sequence). There are 15 residues in the CDR3. CDR3 nucleotides: TGTGCCAGCAGTCCCCCGAGGGCGAAATCTTACGAGCAGTACTTC. Its translation: CASSPPRAKSYEQYF.

The chain employs TRBV2 and TRBJ1-2; 7 nucleotides line up with TRBD1. Germline trimming cut 5 bases from V and 2 bases from J; bases unmatched to any gene: 5. The germline V gene has CDR1 SNHLY and CDR2 FYNNEI. CDR3 length: 14 amino acids. The CDR3 protein is CASSYRGLNYGYTF. The CDR3 DNA sequence: TGTGCCAGCAGTTACAGGGGATTAAACTATGGCTACACCTTC.

The V gene is TRBV30, the J gene TRBJ2-7; 12 bases map to TRBD2. The V and J ends lost 3 bases and 4 bases, in that order; junction bases with no gene match: 4. Germline values: CDR1 GTSNPN, CDR2 SVGIG (reference sequence). CDR3 length equals 14 residues. The CDR3 nucleotides read TGTGCCTGGAGGTGGACTAGCGGGACATACGAGCAGTACTTC. Translating it yields CAWRWTSGTYEQYF.

The chain combines TRBV19 with TRBJ1-2, with 9 bases aligning to TRBD1. V lost 1 base and J lost 5; bases outside the gene matches: 8. This CDR3 has 16 amino acids. CDR1 is LNHDA, CDR2 SQIVND, per germline (reference sequence). This chain's CDR3 is CASSIASTGGIYGYTF. The CDR3 nucleotides read TGTGCCAGTAGTATAGCCTCGACAGGGGGGATTTATGGCTACACCTTC.

The chain has TRBV10-3 and TRBJ1-1, with 8 bases identical to TRBD1. The germline CDR1 and CDR2 sequences are ENHRY and SYGVKD. J gave up 4 bases and V 3 bases, and 4 bases lay outside the gene matches. The CDR3 is 14 amino acids. The CDR3 spells CAISDSDRATEAFF. CDR3 nucleotide sequence: TGTGCCATCAGTGACTCGGACAGGGCCACTGAAGCTTTCTTT.

The rearrangement uses TRBV12-3 or TRBV12-4 and TRBJ1-2; D is undetermined. The CDR3 covers 13 residues. Trimming left V 1 base short and J 9 bases short, with 12 bases between. CDR3 loop: CASSLVEGRSYTF. DNA of the CDR3: TGTGCCAGCAGTTTAGTAGAGGGTCGTAGCTACACCTTC.

This chain links TRBV4-2 with TRBJ2-7, with 12 positions matching TRBD2. This CDR3 spans 17 amino acids. The germline V gene encodes CDR1 LGHNA and CDR2 YNFKEQ. Trimming took 1 base from V and 3 from J; bases not matched to a gene: 7. The CDR3 bases are TGTGCCAGCAGCCAAGCCGCGGCGACTAGCGGGAGCTACGAGCAGTACTTC. This sequence encodes CASSQAAATSGSYEQYF.

This chain joins TRBV5-1 and TRBJ2-5, with 10 bases fitting TRBD1. The CDR3 runs 14 residues. Germline V gene data show CDR1 as SGHRS and CDR2 as YFSETQ. The junction had 3 bases not matched to a gene; V was cut back by 4 bases and J by 3 bases. Written as DNA, the CDR3 is TGCGCCAGCAGCCCCGGGACAGGGGAAGAGACCCAGTACTTC. This codes for CASSPGTGEETQYF.

Only one count was recorded for this clone. The rearrangement joins TRBV27 to TRBJ1-1; no clear D. CDR3 length equals 14 residues. CDR1 is MNHEY, CDR2 SMNVEV, per germline (reference sequence). Trimming cost V 5 bases and J 1 base, with 11 bases left between them. The CDR3 nucleotides are TGTGCCAGCAGTCCAGACACGAGGAACACTGAAGCTTTCTTT. This translates into CASSPDTRNTEAFF.

The chain combines TRBV4-1 with TRBJ1-1; D remains ambiguous. Germline assignment: CDR1 MGHRA and CDR2 YSYEKL. The CDR3 loop spans 14 amino acids. V shed 0 bases and J shed 4 bases, with 9 bases lying between them. The CDR3 region is CASSQEVGGTEAFF. For the CDR3, the DNA is TGCGCCAGCAGCCAAGAGGTAGGCGGCACTGAAGCTTTCTTT.